This TCR beta chain was documented in a study of blood T cell repertoires in COVID-19. Overall study context: Sites across the United States, Italy and Spain contributed samples from acute and convalescent COVID-19.

Germline CDR1 and CDR2: GTSNPN and SVGIG (reference sequence). V was cut by 0 bases and J by 1 base, with 4 bases left in between. CDR3 size: 13 residues. Libraries were prepared by immunoSEQ multiplex PCR; TCRdb keeps only in-frame clonotypes and omits some of them. The table lists tens of thousands of clones, 75% to 90% of them singletons. Sequenced input: peripheral blood. The clonotype was recovered from a male donor with acute or convalescent COVID-19. J is TRBJ2-1 and V is TRBV30, with no clear D. The chain's CDR3 is CAWSVQSYNEQFF. In DNA form, the CDR3 reads TGTGCCTGGAGTGTACAGTCCTACAATGAGCAGTTCTTC. The full variable domain, rest sourced from reference TRBV30 and TRBJ2-1, is SQTIHQWPATLVQPVGSPLSLECTVEGTSNPNLYWYRQAAGRGLQLLFYSVGIGQISSEVPQNLSASRPQDRQFILSSKKLLLSDSGFYLCAWSVQSYNEQFFGPGTRLTVL.